This TCR beta chain appears in the sequencing data of a study of blood T cell repertoires in COVID-19. Study in general: Samples representing acute and convalescent COVID-19 were sourced from the United States, Italy and Spain.

Grouping used clinical history reported by participants in a survey and questionnaire. As processed by the authors: Scientists estimated how many nucleated cells there were by amplifying reference gene primers. Sequencing used immunoSEQ multiplex PCR; TCRdb keeps in-frame clones, though not all of them. The D gene and trimming were derived from the DNA, and the V and J assignments and clone size from that table. The table includes 300,000 to 500,000 clones, 70% to 90% detected once. The germline gives CDR1 MGHRA, CDR2 YSYEKL. J gave up 3 bases and V 0 bases, and 5 bases lay outside the gene matches. This CDR3 has 16 amino acids.

V usage is TRBV4-1 and J usage is TRBJ1-5, with 7 nucleotides matching TRBD1. The sample taken for sequencing was PBMCs or T cells enriched from blood (not recorded which). This TCR came from a woman between 35 and 50 years old with acute COVID-19. The CDR3 here is CASSQDRGVNNQPQHF. DNA for the CDR3: TGCGCCAGCAGCCAAGACAGGGGGGTTAACAATCAGCCCCAGCATTTT.